This T cell receptor beta chain was found in a study of neoadjuvant anti-PD-1 for oral cavity cancer. Study findings and constraints: Higher pretreatment blood Treg/Th17 ratios correlated with higher pretreatment blood and lower post-treatment tumor TCRbeta clonality. Post-nivolumab, blood T cell clonality was significantly elevated in non-responders.

The repertoire was sequenced with immunoSEQ multiplex PCR; TCRdb's copy has only in-frame clones and lacks some. This table holds roughly 60,000 clones, approximately 79% found once. Trimming shortened V by 8 bases and J by 2 bases, and 13 bases separated the two germline ends. Germline CDR1 reads SEHNR; CDR2 reads FQNEAQ (reference sequence). This CDR3 is built from 14 residues. Points on this clone: The antigen is unknown.

Specimen: PBMCs, collected before nivolumab (anti-PD-1) treatment. The sequence was obtained from a person aged 35-80 years with oral cavity squamous cell carcinoma. V gene TRBV7-9 combines with J gene TRBJ2-1; D possibly corresponds to TRBD2 (6 bases). DNA for the CDR3: TGTGCCAGCGGGTATAGCGGCGCCTACAATGAGCAGTTCTTC. Residues: CASGYSGAYNEQFF. The full variable domain, rest sourced from reference TRBV7-9 and TRBJ2-1, is DTGVSQNPRHKITKRGQNVTFRCDPISEHNRLYWYRQTLGQGPEFLTYFQNEAQLEKSRLLSDRFSAERPKGSFSTLEIQRTEQGDSAMYLCASGYSGAYNEQFFGPGTRLTVL.